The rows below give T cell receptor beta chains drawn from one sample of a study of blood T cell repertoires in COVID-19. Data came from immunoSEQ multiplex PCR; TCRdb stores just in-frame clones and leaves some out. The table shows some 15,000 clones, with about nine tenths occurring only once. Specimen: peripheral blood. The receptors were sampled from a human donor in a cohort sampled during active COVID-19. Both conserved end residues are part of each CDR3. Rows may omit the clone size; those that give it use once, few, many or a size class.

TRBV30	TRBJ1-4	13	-	CAGIRQANEKLFF
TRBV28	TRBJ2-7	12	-	CASGSPSIEQYF
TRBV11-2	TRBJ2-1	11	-	CASSLSVEQFF
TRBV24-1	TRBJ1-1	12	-	CATRRSNTEAFF
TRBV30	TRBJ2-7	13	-	CAWNLAGEDEQYF
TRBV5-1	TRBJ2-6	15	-	CASSYKTAGANVLTF
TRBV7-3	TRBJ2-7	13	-	CASSLRRNYEQYF
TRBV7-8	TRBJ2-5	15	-	CASRAGHSYQETQYF
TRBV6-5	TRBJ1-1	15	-	CAIDSLWTVNTEAFF
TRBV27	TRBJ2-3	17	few	CASSTKIDRASPNTQYF
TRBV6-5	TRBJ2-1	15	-	CATQLERGSYNEQFF
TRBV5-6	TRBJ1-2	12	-	CASSQGLGGYTF
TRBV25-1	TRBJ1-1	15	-	CASSDYFAGGTEAFF
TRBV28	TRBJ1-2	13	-	CASRPWGEYGYTF
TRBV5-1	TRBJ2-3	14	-	CASSLGTSPDTQYF
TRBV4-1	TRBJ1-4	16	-	CASSPSDRGVKEKLFF
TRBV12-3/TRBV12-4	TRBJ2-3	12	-	CASNLLGGTQYF
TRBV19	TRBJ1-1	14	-	CASSRTTGRTEAFF
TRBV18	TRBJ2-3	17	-	CASSPHLASSNTDTQYF
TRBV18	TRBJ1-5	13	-	CASSPRGGESQHF
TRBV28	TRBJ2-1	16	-	CASSPDRGPTYNEQFF
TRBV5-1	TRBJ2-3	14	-	CASSFSGTSDTQYF